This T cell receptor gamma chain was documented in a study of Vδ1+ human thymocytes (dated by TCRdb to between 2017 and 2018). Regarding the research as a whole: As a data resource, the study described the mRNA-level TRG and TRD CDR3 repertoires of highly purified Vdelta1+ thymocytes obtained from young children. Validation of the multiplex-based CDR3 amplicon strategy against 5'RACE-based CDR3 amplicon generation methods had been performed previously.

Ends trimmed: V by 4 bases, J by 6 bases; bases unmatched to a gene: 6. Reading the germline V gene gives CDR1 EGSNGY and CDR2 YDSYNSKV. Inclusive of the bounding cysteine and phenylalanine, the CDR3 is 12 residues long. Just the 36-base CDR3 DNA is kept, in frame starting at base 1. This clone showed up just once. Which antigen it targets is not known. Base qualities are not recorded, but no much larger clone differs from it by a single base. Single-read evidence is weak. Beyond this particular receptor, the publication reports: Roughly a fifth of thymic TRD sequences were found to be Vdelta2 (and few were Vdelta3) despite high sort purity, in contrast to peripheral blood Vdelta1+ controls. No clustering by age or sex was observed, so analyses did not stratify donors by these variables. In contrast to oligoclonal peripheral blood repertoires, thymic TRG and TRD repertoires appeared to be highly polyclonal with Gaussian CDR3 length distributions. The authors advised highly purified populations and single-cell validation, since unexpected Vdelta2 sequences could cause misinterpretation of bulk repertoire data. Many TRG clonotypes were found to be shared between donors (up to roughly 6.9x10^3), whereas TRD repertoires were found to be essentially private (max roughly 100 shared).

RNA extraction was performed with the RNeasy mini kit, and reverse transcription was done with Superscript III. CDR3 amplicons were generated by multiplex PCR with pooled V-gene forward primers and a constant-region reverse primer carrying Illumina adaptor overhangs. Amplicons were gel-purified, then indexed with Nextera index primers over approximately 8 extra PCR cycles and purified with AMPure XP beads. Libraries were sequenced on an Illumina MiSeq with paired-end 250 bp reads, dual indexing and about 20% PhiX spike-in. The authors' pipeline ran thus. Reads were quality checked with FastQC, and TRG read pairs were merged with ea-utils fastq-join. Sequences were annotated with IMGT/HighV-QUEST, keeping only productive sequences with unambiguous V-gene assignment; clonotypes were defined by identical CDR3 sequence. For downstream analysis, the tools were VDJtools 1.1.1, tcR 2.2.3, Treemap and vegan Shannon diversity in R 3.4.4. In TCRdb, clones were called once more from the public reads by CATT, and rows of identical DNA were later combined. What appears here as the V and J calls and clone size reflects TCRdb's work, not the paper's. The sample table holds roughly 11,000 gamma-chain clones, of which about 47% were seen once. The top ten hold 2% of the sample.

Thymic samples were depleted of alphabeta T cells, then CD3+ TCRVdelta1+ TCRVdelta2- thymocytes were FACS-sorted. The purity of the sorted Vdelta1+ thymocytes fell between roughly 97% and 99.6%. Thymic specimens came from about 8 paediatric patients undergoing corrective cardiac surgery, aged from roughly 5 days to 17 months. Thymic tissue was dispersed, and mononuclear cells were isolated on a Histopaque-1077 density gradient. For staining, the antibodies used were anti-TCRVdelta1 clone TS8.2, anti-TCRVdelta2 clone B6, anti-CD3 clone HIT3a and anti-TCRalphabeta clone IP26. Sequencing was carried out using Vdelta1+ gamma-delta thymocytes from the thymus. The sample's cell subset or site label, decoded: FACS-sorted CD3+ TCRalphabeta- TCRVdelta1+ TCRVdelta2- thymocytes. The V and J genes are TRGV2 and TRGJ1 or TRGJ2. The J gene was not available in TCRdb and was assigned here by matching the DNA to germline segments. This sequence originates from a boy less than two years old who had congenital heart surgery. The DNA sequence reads TGTGCCACCTGGGATCCCATTTATAAGAAACTCTTT. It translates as CATWDPIYKKLF.